This TCR beta chain comes out of a study of T-cell reconstitution after alpha-beta-depleted transplantation in children. Germline values: CDR1 SGDLS, CDR2 YYNGEE. The V segment lost 3 bases and the J segment 2 bases; nucleotides outside the gene matches: 5. The CDR3 is made up of 14 amino acids. The TCRbeta library incorporated unique molecular identifiers. One entry per CDR3 protein results from TCRdb running MiXCR on the PCR reads. The data hold about 610,000 distinct CDR3 sequences, with over 9.5% observed a single time. This clonotype was counted between two and nine times. This receptor was taken from a human donor who donated a stem cell graft to a child with acute myeloid leukemia. The sample consisted of PBMCs from the stem cell graft donor, taken from the stem cell graft. This chain connects TRBV9 to TRBJ2-7, with 7 bases lining up with TRBD1. The CDR3 spells CASSAAGQAYEQYF. As DNA, the CDR3 is TGTGCCAGCAGCGCCGCAGGACAGGCCTACGAGCAGTACTTC.